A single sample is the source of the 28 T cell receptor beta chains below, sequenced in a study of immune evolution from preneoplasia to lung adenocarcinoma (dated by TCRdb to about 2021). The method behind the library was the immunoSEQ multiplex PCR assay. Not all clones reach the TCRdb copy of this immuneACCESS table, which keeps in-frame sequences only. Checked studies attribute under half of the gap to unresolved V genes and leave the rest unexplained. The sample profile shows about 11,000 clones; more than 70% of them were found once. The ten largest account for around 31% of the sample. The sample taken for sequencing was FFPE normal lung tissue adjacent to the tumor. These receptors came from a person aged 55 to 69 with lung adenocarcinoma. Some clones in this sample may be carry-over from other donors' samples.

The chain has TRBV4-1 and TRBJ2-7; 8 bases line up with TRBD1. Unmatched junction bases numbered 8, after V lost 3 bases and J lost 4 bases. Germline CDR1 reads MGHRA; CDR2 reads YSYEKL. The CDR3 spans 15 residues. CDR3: CASSQGPGGWYEQYF. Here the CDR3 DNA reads TGCGCCAGCAGCCAGGGGCCAGGGGGCTGGTACGAGCAGTACTTC.

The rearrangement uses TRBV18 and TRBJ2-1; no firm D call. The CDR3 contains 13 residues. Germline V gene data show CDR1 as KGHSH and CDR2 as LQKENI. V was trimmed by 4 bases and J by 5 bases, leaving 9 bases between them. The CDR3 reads CASSLSPDNEQFF. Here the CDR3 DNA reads TGTGCCAGCTCACTCTCCCCAGACAATGAGCAGTTCTTC.

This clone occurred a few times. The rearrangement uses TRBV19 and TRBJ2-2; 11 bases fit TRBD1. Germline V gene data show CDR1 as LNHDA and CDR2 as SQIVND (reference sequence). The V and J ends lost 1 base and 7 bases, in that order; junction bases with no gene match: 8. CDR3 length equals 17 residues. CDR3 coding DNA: TGTGCCAGTAGTATAGTCGGACAGGGGGCGGGTGGCGGGGAGCTGTTTTTT. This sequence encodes CASSIVGQGAGGGELFF.

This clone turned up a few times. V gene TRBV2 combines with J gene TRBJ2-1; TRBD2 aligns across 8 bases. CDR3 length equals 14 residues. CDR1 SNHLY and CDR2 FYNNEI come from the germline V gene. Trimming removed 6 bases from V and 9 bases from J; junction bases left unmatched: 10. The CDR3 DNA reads TGTGCCAGCAGAGAGCGGGAGACCCAGGGTGAGCAGTTCTTC. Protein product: CASRERETQGEQFF.

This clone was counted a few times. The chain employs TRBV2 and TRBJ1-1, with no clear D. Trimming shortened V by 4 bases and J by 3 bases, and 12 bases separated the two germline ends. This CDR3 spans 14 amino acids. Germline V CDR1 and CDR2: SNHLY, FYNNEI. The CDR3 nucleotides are TGTGCCAGCAGTGCCCAAACAGCGCACACTGAAGCTTTCTTT. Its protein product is CASSAQTAHTEAFF.

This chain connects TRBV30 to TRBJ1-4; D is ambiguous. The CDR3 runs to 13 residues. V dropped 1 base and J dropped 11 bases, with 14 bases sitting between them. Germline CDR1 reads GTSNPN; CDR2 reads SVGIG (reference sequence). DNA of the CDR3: TGTGCCTGGAGTGGATTCGAGCTGGGGAAACTGTTTTTT. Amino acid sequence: CAWSGFELGKLFF.

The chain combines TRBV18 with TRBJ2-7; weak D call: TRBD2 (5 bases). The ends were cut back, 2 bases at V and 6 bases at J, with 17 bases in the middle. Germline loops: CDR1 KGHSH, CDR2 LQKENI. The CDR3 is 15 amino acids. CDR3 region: CASSPVARVSGEQYF. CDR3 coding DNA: TGTGCCAGCTCACCAGTAGCGAGAGTATCTGGCGAGCAGTACTTC.

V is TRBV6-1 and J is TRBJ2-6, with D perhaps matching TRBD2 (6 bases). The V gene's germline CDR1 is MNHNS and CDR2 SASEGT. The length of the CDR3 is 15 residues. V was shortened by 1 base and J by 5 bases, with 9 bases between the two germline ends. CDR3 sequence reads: CASSEGRARANVLTF. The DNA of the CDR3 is TGTGCCAGCAGTGAAGGGAGGGCGCGGGCCAACGTCCTGACTTTC.

CDR3 in DNA: TGTGCCAGCAGCTTGGGGGTGGTCCCGAACACTGAAGCTTTCTTT. Encoded protein: CASSLGVVPNTEAFF. The rearrangement uses TRBV5-4 and TRBJ1-1; no clear D gene. Germline V gene data show CDR1 as SGHNT and CDR2 as YYREEE (reference sequence). The CDR3 runs to 15 residues. With 0 bases removed from V and 1 base from J, the gap between germline ends came to 10 bases.

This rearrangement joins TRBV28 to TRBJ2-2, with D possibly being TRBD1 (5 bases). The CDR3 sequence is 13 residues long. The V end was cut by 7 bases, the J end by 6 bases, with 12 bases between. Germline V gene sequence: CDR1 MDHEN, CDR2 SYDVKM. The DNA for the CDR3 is TGTGCCAGCAATCGTGACAGTCCCGGGGAGCTGTTTTTT. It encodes CASNRDSPGELFF.

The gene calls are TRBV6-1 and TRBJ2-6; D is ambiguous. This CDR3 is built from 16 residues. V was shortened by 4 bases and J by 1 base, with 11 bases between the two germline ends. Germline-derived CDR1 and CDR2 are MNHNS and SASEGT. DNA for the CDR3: TGTGCCAGCAGTGCGACGACGACGTCTGGGGCCAACGTCCTGACTTTC. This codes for CASSATTTSGANVLTF.

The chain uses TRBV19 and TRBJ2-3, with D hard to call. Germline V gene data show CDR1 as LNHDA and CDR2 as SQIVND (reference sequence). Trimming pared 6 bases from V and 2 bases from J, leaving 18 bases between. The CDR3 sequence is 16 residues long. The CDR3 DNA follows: TGTGCCAGTAGCATCGCAATGACACCAGCCACAGATACGCAGTATTTT. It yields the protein CASSIAMTPATDTQYF. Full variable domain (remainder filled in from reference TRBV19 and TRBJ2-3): DGGITQSPKYLFRKEGQNVTLSCEQNLNHDAMYWYRQDPGQGLRLIYYSQIVNDFQKGDIAEGYSVSREKKESFPLTVTSAQKNPTAFYLCASSIAMTPATDTQYFGPGTRLTVL.

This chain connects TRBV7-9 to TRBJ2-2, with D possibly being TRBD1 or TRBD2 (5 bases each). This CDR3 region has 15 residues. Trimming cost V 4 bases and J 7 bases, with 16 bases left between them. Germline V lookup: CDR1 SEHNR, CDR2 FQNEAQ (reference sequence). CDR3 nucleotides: TGTGCCAGCAGCTCTTGGGGGAGAAAAGGCGGGGAGCTGTTTTTT. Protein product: CASSSWGRKGGELFF.

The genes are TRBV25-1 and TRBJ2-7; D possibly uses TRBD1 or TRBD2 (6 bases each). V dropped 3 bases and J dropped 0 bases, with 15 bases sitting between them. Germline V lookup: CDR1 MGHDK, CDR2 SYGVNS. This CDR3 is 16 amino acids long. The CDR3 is CASSEGGQRTSYEQYF. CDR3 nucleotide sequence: TGTGCCAGCAGTGAGGGGGGCCAGCGGACCTCCTACGAGCAGTACTTC.

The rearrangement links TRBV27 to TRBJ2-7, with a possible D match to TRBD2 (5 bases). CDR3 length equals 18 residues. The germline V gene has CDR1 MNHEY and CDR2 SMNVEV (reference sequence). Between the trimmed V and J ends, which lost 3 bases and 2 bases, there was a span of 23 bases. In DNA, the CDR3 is TGTGCCAGCAGTTTTAGGTCCACCCTCGGCGGAGGCCCCTACGAGCAGTACTTC. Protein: CASSFRSTLGGGPYEQYF.

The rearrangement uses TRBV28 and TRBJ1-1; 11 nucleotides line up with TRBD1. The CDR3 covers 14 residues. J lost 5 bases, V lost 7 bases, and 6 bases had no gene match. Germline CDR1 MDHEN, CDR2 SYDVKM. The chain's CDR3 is CASIRGTGGTEAFF. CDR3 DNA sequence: TGTGCCAGCATTCGAGGGACAGGGGGAACTGAAGCTTTCTTT. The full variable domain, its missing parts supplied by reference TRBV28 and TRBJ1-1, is DVKVTQSSRYLVKRTGEKVFLECVQDMDHENMFWYRQDPGLGLRLIYFSYDVKMKEKGDIPEGYSVSREKKERFSLILESASTNQTSMYLCASIRGTGGTEAFFGQGTRLTVV.

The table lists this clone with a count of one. The CDR3 nucleotides are TGTGCCAGCAGCTTAGGGCAGGGAGGCAATGGCTACACCTTC. Protein sequence: CASSLGQGGNGYTF. The chain joins TRBV13 to TRBJ1-2, with D possibly TRBD1 on 5 matching bases. The germline V gene has CDR1 PRHDT and CDR2 FYEKMQ (reference sequence). CDR3 length: 14 residues. Trimming cost V 0 bases and J 6 bases, with 11 bases left between them.

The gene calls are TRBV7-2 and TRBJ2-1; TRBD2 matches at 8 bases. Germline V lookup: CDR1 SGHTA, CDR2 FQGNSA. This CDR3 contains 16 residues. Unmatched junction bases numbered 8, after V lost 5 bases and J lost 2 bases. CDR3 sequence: CASSRDLAGTYNEQFF. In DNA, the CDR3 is TGTGCCAGCAGCCGAGATTTAGCGGGGACCTACAATGAGCAGTTCTTC. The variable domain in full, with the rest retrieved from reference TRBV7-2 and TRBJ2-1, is GAGVSQSPSNKVTEKGKDVELRCDPISGHTALYWYRQSLGQGLEFLIYFQGNSAPDKSGLPSDRFSAERTGGSVSTLTIQRTQQEDSAVYLCASSRDLAGTYNEQFFGPGTRLTVL.

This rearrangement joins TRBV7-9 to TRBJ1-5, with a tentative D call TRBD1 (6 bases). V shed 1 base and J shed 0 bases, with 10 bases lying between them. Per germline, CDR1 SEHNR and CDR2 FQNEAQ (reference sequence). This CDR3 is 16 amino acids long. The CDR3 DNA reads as TGTGCCAGCAGCTTAGGAATAGGGGGTAGCAATCAGCCCCAGCATTTT. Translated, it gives CASSLGIGGSNQPQHF.

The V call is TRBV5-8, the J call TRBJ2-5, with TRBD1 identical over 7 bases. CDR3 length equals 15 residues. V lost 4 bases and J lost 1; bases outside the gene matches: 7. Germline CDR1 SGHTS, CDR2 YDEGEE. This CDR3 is CASSTGDSTQETQYF. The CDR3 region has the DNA TGTGCCAGCAGCACTGGGGACAGCACCCAAGAGACCCAGTACTTC. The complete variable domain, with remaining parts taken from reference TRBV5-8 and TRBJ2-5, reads EAGVTQSPTHLIKTRGQQATLRCSPISGHTSVYWYQQALGLGLQFLLWYDEGEERNRGNFPPRFSGRQFPNYSSELNVNALELEDSALYLCASSTGDSTQETQYFGPGTRLLVL.

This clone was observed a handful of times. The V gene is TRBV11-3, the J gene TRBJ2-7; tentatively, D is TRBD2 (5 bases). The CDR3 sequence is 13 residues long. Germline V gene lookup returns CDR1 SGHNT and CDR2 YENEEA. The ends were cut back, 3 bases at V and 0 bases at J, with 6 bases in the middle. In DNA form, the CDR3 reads TGTGCCAGCAGCTTCGGGGTCTCCTACGAGCAGTACTTC. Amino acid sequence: CASSFGVSYEQYF. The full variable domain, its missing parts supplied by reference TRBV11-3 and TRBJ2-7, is EAGVVQSPRYKIIEKKQPVAFWCNPISGHNTLYWYLQNLGQGPELLIRYENEEAVDDSQLPKDRFSAERLKGVDSTLKIQPAELGDSAVYLCASSFGVSYEQYFGPGTRLTVT.

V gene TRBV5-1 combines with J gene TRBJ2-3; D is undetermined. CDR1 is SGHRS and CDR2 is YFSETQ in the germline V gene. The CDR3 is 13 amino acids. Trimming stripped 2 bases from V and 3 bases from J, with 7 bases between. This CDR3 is CASSFGKTDTQYF. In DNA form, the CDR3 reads TGCGCCAGCAGCTTTGGTAAGACAGATACGCAGTATTTT.

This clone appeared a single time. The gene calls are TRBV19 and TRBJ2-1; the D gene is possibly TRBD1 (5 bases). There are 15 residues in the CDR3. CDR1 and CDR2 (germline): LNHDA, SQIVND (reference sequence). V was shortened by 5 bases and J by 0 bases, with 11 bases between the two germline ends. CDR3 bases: TGTGCCAGTAGTCTTGACAGAAGCTCCTACAATGAGCAGTTCTTC. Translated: CASSLDRSSYNEQFF.

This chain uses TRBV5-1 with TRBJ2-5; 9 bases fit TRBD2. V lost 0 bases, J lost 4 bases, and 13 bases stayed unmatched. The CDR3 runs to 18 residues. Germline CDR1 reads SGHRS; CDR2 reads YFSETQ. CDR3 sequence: CASSLEGRGGRAPETQYF. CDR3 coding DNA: TGCGCCAGCAGCTTGGAGGGTCGGGGCGGGAGGGCCCCAGAGACCCAGTACTTC.

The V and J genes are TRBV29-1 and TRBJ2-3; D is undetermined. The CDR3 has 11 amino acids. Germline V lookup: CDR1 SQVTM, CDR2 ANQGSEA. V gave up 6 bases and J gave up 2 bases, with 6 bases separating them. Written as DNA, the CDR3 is TGCAGCGTGGGGAACACAGATACGCAGTATTTT. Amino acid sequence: CSVGNTDTQYF.

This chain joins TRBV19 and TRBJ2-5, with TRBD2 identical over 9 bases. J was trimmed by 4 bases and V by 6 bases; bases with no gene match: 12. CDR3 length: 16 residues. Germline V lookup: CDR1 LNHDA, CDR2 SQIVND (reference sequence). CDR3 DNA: TGTGCCAGTAGCCGGGGACTAGCCGTTGTTACAGAGACCCAGTACTTC. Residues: CASSRGLAVVTETQYF.

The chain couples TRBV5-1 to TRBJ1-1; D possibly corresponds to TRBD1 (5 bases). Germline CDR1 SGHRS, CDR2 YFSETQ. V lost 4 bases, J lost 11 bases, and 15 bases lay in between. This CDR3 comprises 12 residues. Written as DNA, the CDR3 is TGCGCCAGCAGCATTCAGGGCTTGGGGGCTTTCTTT. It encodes CASSIQGLGAFF.

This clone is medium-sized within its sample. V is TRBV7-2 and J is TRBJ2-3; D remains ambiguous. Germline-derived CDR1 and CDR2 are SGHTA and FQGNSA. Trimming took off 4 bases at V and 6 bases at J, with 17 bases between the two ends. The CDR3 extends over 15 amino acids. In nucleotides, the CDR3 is TGTGCCAGCAGCTATTCACCGGCCGAGTCGGATACGCAGTATTTT. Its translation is CASSYSPAESDTQYF.